The 3 T cell receptor beta chains below were found in one sample sequenced in a study of metastatic and nonmetastatic thyroid tumors. No treatment of any kind had been given to any patient before thyroid surgery. Using MiXCR, TCRdb reanalyzed the PCR reads. This repertoire shows roughly 28,000 clones, 20% to 25% found once; its top ten account for around two fifths. Material: blood. The receptors shown here come from a female donor with papillary thyroid cancer or a benign thyroid nodule (not recorded which). Some clones in this sample may be carry-over from other donors' samples.

This clone was counted at least ten times. CDR3 in amino acids: CASSLGSWGNQPQHF. The CDR3 DNA sequence: TGTGCCAGCAGCTTAGGGTCCTGGGGGAATCAGCCCCAGCATTTT. The chain combines TRBV7-2 with TRBJ1-5, with TRBD1 as a possible D gene (5 bases). Between the trimmed V and J ends, which lost 1 base and 4 bases, there was a span of 11 bases. Germline V gene lookup returns CDR1 SGHTA and CDR2 FQGNSA. The CDR3 loop spans 15 amino acids. Filled out from reference TRBV7-2 and TRBJ1-5, the complete variable domain reads GAGVSQSPSNKVTEKGKDVELRCDPISGHTALYWYRQSLGQGLEFLIYFQGNSAPDKSGLPSDRFSAERTGGSVSTLTIQRTQQEDSAVYLCASSLGSWGNQPQHFGDGTRLSIL.

This clone was detected only a few times. The DNA for the CDR3 is TGCGCCAGCAGTGAAACTGGGGCCAACTCCTACGAGCAGTACTTC. It translates to CASSETGANSYEQYF. The V and J genes are TRBV10-1 and TRBJ2-7; possible D gene TRBD1, 5 bases. Between the trimmed V and J ends, which lost 3 bases and 0 bases, there was a span of 12 bases. CDR1 WNHNN and CDR2 SYGVQD come from the germline V gene (reference sequence). The CDR3 spans 15 residues.

CDR3 in amino acids: CASSEADSGNTIYF. DNA for the CDR3: TGCGCCAGCAGTGAGGCAGACTCTGGAAACACCATATATTTT. This chain uses TRBV5-1 with TRBJ1-3; D call uncertain. V lost 5 bases, J lost 0 bases, and 9 bases lay in between. The CDR3 is made up of 14 amino acids. From germline, CDR1 is SGHRS and CDR2 YFSETQ.